These 5 T cell receptor beta chains share one sample of origin, sequenced in a study of human T cells and chemical hapten exposure. Stated time point: patch test 2, 6 weeks after DPC sensitization. Treatment denoted: therapeutic diphenylcyclopropenone sensitization with weekly scalp DPC. Via MiXCR, TCRdb re-called the RACE reads, giving one row per CDR3 protein. This sample has some 96,000 distinct CDR3 sequences, with about 9% found just once. Material: whole blood, obtained in connection with sensitization to the hapten diphenylcyclopropenone (DPC). All receptors come from a woman in her thirties or forties with alopecia areata. Some clones in this sample may be carry-over from other donors' samples.

Only a few counts were recorded for this clonotype. This chain links TRBV6-5 with TRBJ2-5; tentatively, D is TRBD1 (5 bases). With 5 bases removed from V and 5 bases from J, the gap between germline ends came to 18 bases. The germline V gene has CDR1 MNHEY and CDR2 SVGAGI. This CDR3 contains 15 residues. In nucleotides, the CDR3 is TGTGCCAGCAGTCCTTCAATCGGTTGGGGCGAGACCCAGTACTTC. It specifies CASSPSIGWGETQYF.

This clonotype was seen more than once but under ten times. J is TRBJ2-5 and V is TRBV9, with 8 nucleotides matching TRBD2. CDR3 length: 13 amino acids. Germline V CDR1 and CDR2: SGDLS, YYNGEE. The trim removed 5 bases at V and 5 bases at J, leaving 5 bases unmatched. CDR3 in amino acids: CASSWTSTETQYF. The CDR3 DNA follows: TGTGCCAGCAGTTGGACTAGCACCGAGACCCAGTACTTC.

The chain couples TRBV5-1 to TRBJ2-1; TRBD2 agrees at 7 bases. The germline gives CDR1 SGHRS, CDR2 YFSETQ. Trimming cost V 1 base and J 8 bases; bases outside gene matches: 9. CDR3 length: 15 residues. In DNA form, the CDR3 reads TGCGCCAGCAGCTTGCATGGCGGGAGTGGGGATGAGCAGTTCTTC. Amino acid sequence: CASSLHGGSGDEQFF.

The table lists this clonotype with many counts. J is TRBJ1-4 and V is TRBV5-5; D is perhaps TRBD1 (6 bases). The V gene lost 0 bases and the J gene lost 2 bases, with 11 bases spanning the gap. The CDR3 is 16 residues long. Germline V gives CDR1 SGHKS, CDR2 YYEKEE (reference sequence). CDR3 loop: CASSLAIQGTNEKLFF. The CDR3 region has the DNA TGTGCCAGCAGCTTGGCCATACAGGGTACTAATGAAAAACTGTTTTTT.

In this sample, this clonotype turned up many times. For the CDR3, the DNA is TGTGCCAGCAGGGGGATGAGGCAGGAGAACACCGGGGAGCTGTTTTTT. Residues: CASRGMRQENTGELFF. The chain employs TRBV11-1 and TRBJ2-2, with D uncertain. The CDR3 is 16 amino acids. The germline V gene encodes CDR1 SGHAT and CDR2 FQDESV (reference sequence). Trimming took 6 bases from V and 1 from J, leaving 15 bases between them. The whole variable domain, filled in from reference TRBV11-1 and TRBJ2-2, reads EAEVAQSPRYKITEKSQAVAFWCDPISGHATLYWYRQILGQGPELLVQFQDESVVDDSQLPKDRFSAERLKGVDSTLKIQPAELGDSAMYLCASRGMRQENTGELFFGEGSRLTVL.